The present T cell receptor beta chain was sequenced within a study of OX40 agonist ivuxolimab in advanced cancers. Across the study: Patients were dosed with the agonistic anti-OX40 (CD134) antibody ivuxolimab.

Sequencing was performed with immunoSEQ multiplex PCR; in TCRdb, only in-frame clones are kept and a portion is missing. This table has approximately 82,000 clones, around 89% appearing once. V dropped 5 bases and J dropped 13 bases, with 14 bases sitting between them. Looked up from germline, CDR1 is SEHNR and CDR2 is FQNEAQ (reference sequence). The CDR3 covers 12 residues. The TCR comes from an adult with an advanced solid tumor such as melanoma, head and neck, liver or kidney cancer. The chain links TRBV7-9 to TRBJ1-4, with D hard to call. The sample consisted of CD4+ or CD8+ T cells sorted from blood, taken in a trial of the OX40 agonist ivuxolimab. The CDR3 coding sequence is TGTGCCAGCAGCCCAAAGAATGAAGGACTGTTTTTT. This gives the protein CASSPKNEGLFF.